This T cell receptor beta chain was retrieved from a study of CD8 T cells in Susac syndrome. CD8+ and CD4+ T cells taken from blood had their TCR beta sequenced. In contrast to the negatively isolated CD8+ and CD4+ T cells, TEMRA cells were FACS-enriched. Reverse transcription of roughly 0.5 to 1 ug RNA was carried out with random hexamers. An immunoSEQ multiplex PCR amplified TCR beta CDR3 over 54 Vbeta and 13 Jbeta. One entry per CDR3 protein, called by TCRdb with MiXCR from the immunoSEQ multiplex PCR reads. The sample records a few hundred thousand distinct CDR3 sequences, about 90% being singletons. Between the trimmed V and J ends, which lost 5 bases and 1 base, there was a span of 15 bases. This CDR3 region has 16 residues. CDR1 is SEHNR and CDR2 is FQNEAQ in the germline V gene (reference sequence).

The sequenced material came from CD4+ T cells from PBMCs. The J gene is TRBJ1-3, the V gene TRBV7-9; D call uncertain. The clonotype was recovered from a human donor with multiple sclerosis. CDR3 loop: CASSTPPAGSGNTIYF. Written as DNA, the CDR3 is TGTGCCAGCAGCACCCCACCAGCGGGTTCTGGAAACACCATATATTTT.